This TCR beta chain is drawn from a study of blood T cell repertoires in COVID-19. Looking at the study overall: There were acute and convalescent COVID-19 samples, and they came from the United States, Italy and Spain. From T cells, B-cell-depleted T cells, or PBMCs came the material, which was cDNA or gDNA.

As handled by the study authors: By means of reference gene primer amplification, nucleated cell counts were estimated. TCRdb keeps only in-frame clones here, not all; method: immunoSEQ multiplex PCR. V, J and clone size are taken as reported in that table, and D and trimming were inferred from the DNA itself. The sample lists over 130,000 clones; around nine tenths were seen once. The CDR3 covers 16 residues. V lost 6 bases, J lost 3 bases, and 20 bases lay in between. The sample comprised peripheral blood. This clonotype was sampled from a man between 60 and 75 years old with active or convalescent COVID-19. The chain combines TRBV23-1 with TRBJ2-5, with D possibly TRBD1 on 5 matching bases. TRBV23-1 is sorted into the ORF group, with uncertain function. The CDR3 region has the DNA TGCGCCAGCAGGCCGCCGGGCCCAAAGGGGAAAGAGACCCAGTACTTC. Its protein is CASRPPGPKGKETQYF.